Listed below are T cell receptor beta chains from one sample, sequenced in a study of T cells in Graves' hyperthyroidism and ophthalmopathy. TCRdb called the multiplex PCR reads again in MiXCR, with one record for every CDR3 protein. The sample holds about half a million distinct CDR3 sequences, 15% to 20% seen once. The sample consisted of blood. These receptors were taken from a woman aged 25 to 39 with Graves' ophthalmopathy. CDR3s include the opening cysteine and the closing phenylalanine or tryptophan. D genes are given only for firm matches. Part of the rows lack a size; the others show once, few, many or a class for expanded clones.

-	few	TRBV7-2	TRBJ1-6	TGTGCCGGGGGGGGGAGCTCCTATAATTCACCCCTCCACTTT	CAGGGSSYNSPLHF
-	-	TRBV5-6	TRBJ2-6	TGTGCCAGCAGCTTGTTAGGCGTTAGCTCTGGGGCCAACGTCCTGACTTTC	CASSLLGVSSGANVLTF
-	many	TRBV18	TRBJ2-3	TGTGCCAGCTCACTGCGACTTGGATTGACAGATACGCAGTATTTT	CASSLRLGLTDTQYF
TRBD1	-	TRBV10-3	TRBJ1-3	TGTGCCATCAGTGAGGGGACAGGGTTGGCGGACACCATATATTTT	CAISEGTGLADTIYF
TRBD1	many	TRBV6-1	TRBJ1-1	TGTGCCAGCAGTTATAGAGACAGGGTTAGCACTGAAGCTTTCTTT	CASSYRDRVSTEAFF
TRBD2	many	TRBV27	TRBJ2-1	TGTGCCAGCAGTTTGCCCGGGAGGGCGAAAAATGAGCAGTTCTTC	CASSLPGRAKNEQFF
-	-	TRBV28	TRBJ1-5	TGTGCCAGCACCCCCGGGCCGTGGGGCAATCAGCCCCAGCATTTT	CASTPGPWGNQPQHF
-	-	TRBV20-1	TRBJ1-2	TGCAGTGCTAGAGGCGGAGCTAACTATGGCTACACCTTC	CSARGGANYGYTF
-	few	TRBV13	TRBJ2-2	TGTGCCAGCAGCTCCCGTTCCGCTGCGAACACCGGGGAGCTGTTTTTT	CASSSRSAANTGELFF
-	many	TRBV5-1	TRBJ2-2	TGCGCCAGCAGCTCCGGCGGACCGAACACCGGGGAGCTGTTTTTT	CASSSGGPNTGELFF
TRBD2	-	TRBV27	TRBJ2-3	TGTGCCAGCAGTTCTATAGCGGGAGTCGCAGATACGCAGTATTTT	CASSSIAGVADTQYF
-	-	TRBV20-1	TRBJ1-2	TGCAGTGCTGCGGACGGGAACTATGGCTACACCTTC	CSAADGNYGYTF
-	-	TRBV7-2	TRBJ2-4	TGTGCCAGCAGTGAAGTCTGGACGGAGCTAGCCAAAAACATTCAGTACTTC	CASSEVWTELAKNIQYF
-	many	TRBV4-2	TRBJ2-1	TGTGCCAGCAGCCAAGGCTACAGGGAAGGCGATGAGCAGTTCTTC	CASSQGYREGDEQFF
-	many	TRBV5-1	TRBJ2-5	TGCGCCAGCAGCTTGCTAGTTGTCGAGACCCAGTACTTC	CASSLLVVETQYF
-	few	TRBV2	TRBJ2-3	TGTGCCAGCGACCTAACGGGCACAGATACGCAGTATTTT	CASDLTGTDTQYF
-	many	TRBV18	TRBJ1-3	TGTGCCAGCTCACCACCGGGTAACTCTGGAAACACCATATATTTT	CASSPPGNSGNTIYF
TRBD2	many	TRBV2	TRBJ2-5	TGTGCCAGCAGTGAAGGGTGGTCTAGCGGGAGGGCCGCAGAGACCCAGTACTTC	CASSEGWSSGRAAETQYF
-	many	TRBV7-3	TRBJ2-7	TGTGCCAGCAGCGAGGGCATAGGAAATTCCTACGAGCAGTACTTC	CASSEGIGNSYEQYF
-	many	TRBV7-8	TRBJ2-2	TGTGCCAGCAGCTTAGGCGGAGTCGGGTCGGCCGGGGAGCTGTTTTTT	CASSLGGVGSAGELFF
-	many	TRBV11-1	TRBJ2-7	TGTGCCAGCAGCTTAACAGGTGGTGACGAGCAGTACTTC	CASSLTGGDEQYF
-	many	TRBV3-1	TRBJ2-4	TGTGCCAGCAGCCAAGGGGCGATTAGGAACATTCAGTACTTC	CASSQGAIRNIQYF
TRBD1	-	TRBV7-7	TRBJ1-5	TGTGCCAGCAGCTTAGGCACAAAAAACGACAGGGCAAATCAGCCCCAGCATTTT	CASSLGTKNDRANQPQHF
-	many	TRBV27	TRBJ2-1	TGTGCCAGCAGTTTCGACACGAGCTCCTACAATGAGCAGTTCTTC	CASSFDTSSYNEQFF
-	-	TRBV6-2/TRBV6-3	TRBJ2-2	TGTGCCGGGGGAGAGGATCTCGCCGGGGAGCTGTTTTTT	CAGGEDLAGELFF
-	many	TRBV9	TRBJ2-3	TGTGCCAGCAGCGTAGCTATGAAGAATCCTAGCACAGATACGCAGTATTTT	CASSVAMKNPSTDTQYF
TRBD2	-	TRBV4-1	TRBJ2-5	TGCGCCAGCAGCCAGCCGCCGGGACTACAAGAGACCCAGTACTTC	CASSQPPGLQETQYF
-	-	TRBV6-9	TRBJ1-3	TGTGCCAGCAGTTTTGGGGGTCCAGGAGTCTCTGGAAACACCATATATTTT	CASSFGGPGVSGNTIYF